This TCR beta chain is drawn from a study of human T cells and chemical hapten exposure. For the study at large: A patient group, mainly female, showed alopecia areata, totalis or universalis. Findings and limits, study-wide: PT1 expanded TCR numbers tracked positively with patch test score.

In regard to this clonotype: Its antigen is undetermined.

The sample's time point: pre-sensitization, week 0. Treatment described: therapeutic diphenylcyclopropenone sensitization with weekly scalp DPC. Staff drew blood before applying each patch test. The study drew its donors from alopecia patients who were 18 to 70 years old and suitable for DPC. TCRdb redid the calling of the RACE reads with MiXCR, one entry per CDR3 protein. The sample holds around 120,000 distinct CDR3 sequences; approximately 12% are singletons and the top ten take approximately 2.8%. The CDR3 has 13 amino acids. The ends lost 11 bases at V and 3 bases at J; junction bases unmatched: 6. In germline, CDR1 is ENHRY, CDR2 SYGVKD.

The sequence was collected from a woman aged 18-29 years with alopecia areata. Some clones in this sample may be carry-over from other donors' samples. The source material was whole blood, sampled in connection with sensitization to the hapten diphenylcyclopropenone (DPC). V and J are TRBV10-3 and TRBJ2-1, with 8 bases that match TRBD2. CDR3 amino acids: CASRAGDYNEQFF. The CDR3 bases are TGTGCCTCAAGAGCGGGGGACTACAATGAGCAGTTCTTC.